A selection of T cell receptor beta chains follows, all from one sample in a study of blood T cell repertoires in COVID-19. Generated by immunoSEQ multiplex PCR, the TCRdb table keeps only in-frame clones and is missing some. The sample has 250,000 to 300,000 clones; about nine tenths are singletons. Sequencing input: peripheral blood. These receptor sequences come from a woman in her twenties or thirties with COVID-19, enrolled during active disease. The CDR3 runs from the conserved cysteine through the conserved F or W. D genes are given only for firm matches. Where a row states a size, it is once, few, many or the class of an expanded clone; other rows omit it.

TRBJ1-2,TRBV5-1,TRBD1,few,15,CASSFGGQGSNGYTF,TGCGCCAGCAGCTTTGGAGGACAGGGGAGTAATGGCTACACCTTC
TRBJ2-3,TRBV7-3,TRBD1,-,16,CASSSGTGGGTDTQYF,TGTGCCAGCAGCTCGGGGACAGGGGGAGGCACAGATACGCAGTATTTT
TRBJ2-5,TRBV6-2/TRBV6-3,TRBD1,once,15,CASSYGQGYGETQYF,TGTGCCAGCAGTTACGGACAGGGGTATGGCGAGACCCAGTACTTC
TRBJ2-1,TRBV18,-,-,13,CASSPGASNEQFF,TGTGCCAGCTCACCAGGAGCGTCCAATGAGCAGTTCTTC
TRBJ2-1,TRBV5-5,TRBD1,-,15,CASSLGGQGYNEQFF,TGTGCCAGCAGCTTGGGGGGACAGGGGTACAATGAGCAGTTCTTC
TRBJ2-5,TRBV18,TRBD1,-,15,CASSPWDRLGETQYF,TGTGCCAGCTCACCCTGGGACAGGCTGGGGGAGACCCAGTACTTC
TRBJ2-1,TRBV2,-,-,13,CASKAVTYNEQFF,TGTGCCAGCAAAGCTGTCACCTACAATGAGCAGTTCTTC
TRBJ1-5,TRBV19,TRBD1,few,15,CASSIARRGDQPQHF,TGTGCCAGTAGTATAGCTCGCAGGGGGGATCAGCCCCAGCATTTT
TRBJ2-7,TRBV10-1,-,few,13,CASSESSTYEQYF,TGCGCCAGCAGTGAGTCCAGTACCTACGAGCAGTACTTC
TRBJ2-1,TRBV24-1,-,-,13,CATSDQRGSEQFF,TGTGCCACCAGTGATCAACGGGGATCCGAGCAGTTCTTC
TRBJ2-3,TRBV30,-,-,14,CAYKPDFSPDTQYF,TGTGCCTACAAGCCTGACTTCAGTCCAGATACGCAGTATTTT
TRBJ1-1,TRBV6-5,-,-,16,CASSYSAGGGITEAFF,TGTGCCAGCAGTTACTCAGCGGGGGGCGGGATCACTGAAGCTTTCTTT
TRBJ2-7,TRBV5-4,TRBD1,-,15,CASSWGPGQGTEQYF,TGTGCCAGCAGCTGGGGACCGGGACAGGGTACCGAGCAGTACTTC
TRBJ2-5,TRBV6-5,TRBD1,once,13,CASRKGGSETQYF,TGTGCCAGCAGGAAAGGGGGCTCGGAGACCCAGTACTTC
TRBJ1-4,TRBV5-1,TRBD1,-,14,CASSSGQGWEKLFF,TGCGCCAGCAGCTCGGGACAGGGCTGGGAAAAACTGTTTTTT
TRBJ2-7,TRBV7-2,TRBD2,-,14,CASGEASGPYEQYF,TGTGCCAGCGGGGAGGCTAGCGGACCCTACGAGCAGTACTTC
TRBJ2-2,TRBV24-1,TRBD1,-,16,CATSAWTGTNTGELFF,TGTGCCACCAGTGCCTGGACAGGTACGAACACCGGGGAGCTGTTTTTT
TRBJ2-2,TRBV19,-,-,14,CASSIVANTGELFF,TGTGCCAGTAGTATAGTAGCGAACACCGGGGAGCTGTTTTTT
TRBJ1-6,TRBV2,-,-,16,CASSEALGGGNSPLHF,TGTGCCAGCAGTGAAGCGCTTGGGGGAGGGAATTCACCCCTCCACTTT
TRBJ2-5,TRBV3-1/TRBV3-2,TRBD2,-,15,CASSHSGGGKETQYF,TGTGCCAGCAGCCATAGCGGGGGAGGAAAGGAGACCCAGTACTTC
TRBJ1-6,TRBV2,TRBD1,-,12,CASGDRISPLHF,TGTGCCAGCGGGGACAGGATTTCACCCCTCCACTTT
TRBJ2-5,TRBV2,TRBD1,-,15,CASSGQQGARETQYF,TGTGCCAGCAGTGGCCAACAGGGGGCGAGGGAGACCCAGTACTTC
TRBJ1-3,TRBV6-5,-,-,15,CASSRQASGGNTIYF,TGTGCCAGCAGCCGACAGGCGTCGGGGGGAAACACCATATATTTT
TRBJ2-7,TRBV19,-,-,17,CASSIAYRSGISYEQYF,TGTGCCAGTAGTATAGCTTACAGGTCTGGAATCTCCTACGAGCAGTACTTC
TRBJ2-1,TRBV3-1/TRBV3-2,TRBD2,-,14,CASSQSTSEVNQFF,TGTGCCAGCAGCCAATCCACTAGCGAAGTTAACCAGTTCTTC
TRBJ1-1,TRBV25-1,-,few,12,CASSGGLGEAFF,TGTGCCAGCAGTGGGGGACTCGGTGAAGCTTTCTTT
TRBJ2-4,TRBV28,-,-,14,CASNRVGSKNIQYF,TGTGCCAGCAATCGGGTGGGGAGCAAAAACATTCAGTACTTC
TRBJ2-3,TRBV5-1,TRBD2,-,15,CASSWGLAGSDTQYF,TGCGCCAGCAGCTGGGGACTAGCGGGATCGGATACGCAGTATTTT
TRBJ2-1,TRBV29-1,-,-,16,CSVDKRGARPYNEQFF,TGCAGCGTTGATAAACGGGGGGCCAGGCCCTACAATGAGCAGTTCTTC